This T cell receptor beta chain is drawn from a study of cytomegalovirus exposure and HLA in healthy donors (dated by TCRdb to the late 2010s). In the study overall: An earlier analysis of 587 of the donors reported 276 Gb of sequence data and 117 million unique TCR beta sequences obtained from about 179 million T cells. An early release that covered roughly 600 HLA-typed donors contained approximately 300 gigabases of sequencing data and 70 million to 100 million unique TCR sequences. Of the roughly 400 genotyped donors, roughly 80% were placed in the genetic ancestry cluster associated with self-reported Caucasian donors. The study aimed to test whether cataloging public T cell receptors could reveal signatures of past pathogen exposure. Using immunosequencing, the study profiled T cell repertoires from 666 subjects and related those repertoires to cytomegalovirus serostatus. Along with the roughly 670-subject first cohort, a separate validation cohort of around 110 different subjects was used. To predict cytomegalovirus infection status, the study brought together high-throughput TCR immunosequencing, statistical association of individual TCRs with disease status, and machine learning. A later analysis re-examined previously published TCR beta repertoires from roughly 720 donors and added high-resolution HLA genotyping to investigate patterns of TCR occurrence. Rather than using new phenotypic data, the later analysis identified candidate immune exposures from TCR beta sequences and from how often those sequences occurred across donors. In an earlier analysis of 500 to 650 of the donors, high-throughput TCR beta sequencing was used to judge whether each TCR beta V gene segment behaved as functional or pseudogenic. Donor age, sex, ethnicity and CMV serostatus were compiled together with the repertoire data. In a later genetic analysis, genome-wide SNP genotypes for about three fifths of the roughly 670 donors were used, and that subset was treated as a discovery cohort. Every repertoire in the discovery cohort had been generated on one and the same sequencing platform. HLA typing included class I and class II loci at four-digit resolution. Typing coverage differed by locus: A, B, C, DRB1 and DQB1 were typed in about 620-630 donors, DQA1 in about 500, DPA1 in around 580, and DPB1 in 400 to 480. Roughly five DR-DQ haplotypes were treated as single units for association and clustering because of strong linkage in the cohort. Among several hundred genotyped donors of the cohort, an average of around 250,000 unique TCR beta nucleotide sequences was sequenced per donor, of which 15% to 20% were non-productive.

General conclusions and limits of the study: In both the original and validation cohorts, the classifier was reported to diagnose cytomegalovirus status with high specificity and sensitivity. The 87-base-pair reads could not distinguish some IMGT-functional V segments, including TRBV6-2 and TRBV6-3, so those segments were excluded. Presence/absence analyses assumed roughly uniform sequencing depth across donors, an assumption that may not hold. Around 16 rarely observed V segments, including chromosome 9 orphons, were excluded from the earlier analysis of several hundred of the donors because counts were too low. Broadly in line with IMGT annotations, most TCR beta V segments showed up in productive rearrangements about 87% or about 30% of the time in an earlier analysis of several hundred of the donors. Compared with the approximately 700-donor mean, donors in an Asian-associated ancestry cluster had fewer N-insertions in productive TCRs, according to a later genetic analysis. In a later genetic analysis, a missense DCLRE1C variant was associated with V-gene and J-gene trimming of TCR beta chains, and the association was replicated in an independent cohort. At a false discovery rate of 0.05, a later analysis linked about 16,000 TCR beta sequences to specific HLA alleles. A later analysis found that TCR association rates varied across HLA loci, with DRB1 alleles showing the most associated TCRs and HLA-C alleles the fewest. In a later analysis, most CMV-associated TCR beta chains were found to appear HLA-restricted, with HLA associations seemingly driven largely by CMV exposure. Immune exposure information for the cohort was limited to CMV serostatus. HLA typing was unavailable for some donors at each locus, so association tests used only the typed subset. The cohort was sequenced for TCR beta chains only, and without alpha or paired-chain data the features that could be detected were limited. The study gave a list of more than 150 TCR beta chains associated with cytomegalovirus. In a later analysis, several top co-occurrence clusters were reported to appear linked to parvovirus B19, influenza, CMV and Epstein-Barr virus. A cluster of highly shared sequence variants was judged likely to be a technical artifact of the sequencing pipeline. In vitro tests confirmed that a few of the cytomegalovirus-associated TCR beta chains recognize cytomegalovirus antigens. Most TCR sequences were observed very rarely across donors, whereas some public TCRs were present in many individuals. A further reported finding was that TCR beta sequences accurately predicted the HLA-A and HLA-B alleles for most subjects in the first cohort. According to the authors, the approach could potentially be generalized to other disease states and immunological phenotypes. A later analysis found that HLA-associated TCR beta chains were more clonally expanded and had lower generation probabilities than equally common non-associated chains. When HLA alleles, especially DR and DQ, strongly co-occurred, attributing TCR associations to individual alleles was difficult. Correlated functional status among segregating V segments might be attributable to linkage disequilibrium, but an unknown experimental factor could not be ruled out.

The CDR1 and CDR2 encoded by the germline V gene are MGHRA and YSYEKL. The CDR3 holds 14 amino acids from the cysteine to the phenylalanine. This entry keeps only the CDR3 DNA: 42 bases, framed from base 1. The V end loses 4 bases and the J end loses 2 bases, and a stretch of 9 bases separates them. As concerns this clone: Its binding antigen is unknown.

The library was prepared using the immunoSEQ multiplex PCR assay. For the multiplex PCR, a mixture combining 60 forward primers for TCR Vbeta segments and 13 reverse primers for TCR Jbeta segments was used. The CDR3 region of rearranged TCR beta genes was amplified from genomic DNA with a multiplex PCR assay. Amplified TCR beta libraries were sequenced as 87-base-pair reads on the Illumina HiSeq System. As for how the authors treated the data: A later analysis counted approximately 74 million unique TCR beta chains across the 666 repertoires, and some 12 million of these chains were shared by at least two donors. To remove PCR and sequencing errors, raw reads were error-corrected and collapsed into unique sequences using a nearest-neighbor algorithm that merged closely related sequences. Alignment of CDR3 sequences to IMGT reference sequences was used to assign V, D and J gene segments. For a sequence to be retained, a match of at least six nucleotides to both a V gene segment and a J gene segment was required. Rearrangements were called productive when the CDR3 lacked stop codons and stayed in frame with V and J; all others were non-productive. CDR3 was defined according to IMGT convention as the region running from the second conserved V-encoded cysteine to the conserved J-encoded phenylalanine. Sequences without an unambiguous match to a single V gene segment were excluded from the earlier analysis of about 630 of the donors. In an earlier analysis of 587 of the donors, V segments were called functional above 56.7% productive rearrangements and were called segregating when the between-donor standard deviation exceeded 5%. A statistical classification framework was built to diagnose cytomegalovirus status from the catalog of TCR beta chain sequences. In a later analysis, TCR nucleotide sequences were compared against IMGT/GENE-DB human TR gene sequences so that V and J genes could be assigned. The TCRdist pipeline was used in a later analysis to assign CDR3 sequences and most-parsimonious VDJ recombination scenarios. In a later analysis, every TCR beta chain was defined by the combination of its CDR3 amino acid sequence and its V-gene family, and reads without a unique V-gene family were dropped. To address suspected cross-contamination and a sequencing artifact, a later analysis removed approximately 590 highly shared, low-generation-probability nucleotide sequences. In a later analysis, a clonal expansion index for each public chain was calculated from normalized within-repertoire ranks of inferred template counts. Generation probabilities in a later analysis came from a VDJ recombination model fitted to out-of-frame rearrangements, and those results were checked against IGoR. In a later analysis, TCR-TCR, TCR-HLA and TCR-CMV co-occurrence was scored with hypergeometric tests, and a repertoire-size bias correction was applied to TCR pairs. In a later analysis, false discovery rates were estimated by permuting HLA or CMV assignments 20 times. A later analysis grouped co-occurring TCRs with DBSCAN, adding TCRdist sequence similarity when clustering within HLA-allele-positive subsets. Co-occurrence clustering excluded repertoires with fewer than 30,000 or more than 120,000 public chains, plus five with anomalous nucleotide sharing. TCRdb obtained this table from immuneACCESS and retained in-frame rearrangements with V and J assigned. These tables miss some clones; where compared with another copy, unresolved V genes account for less than half of the shortfall, and the remainder is unexplained. V and J calls and clone size are those listed in that table; D and trimming were worked out from the DNA. This sample's listing comprises under 200,000 clones. The ten largest clonotypes hold 6.5% of the sample.

The cohort consisted of hundreds of healthy bone marrow donors. At the time of sampling, all cohort members were nominally healthy, though unrecorded immune exposures were likely present. The donor was CMV seronegative and was included in the group of a few hundred seronegative cohort members. Every donor gave a peripheral blood sample, and the peripheral blood mononuclear cells from that sample were used for TCR beta sequencing. Genomic DNA was extracted from the blood cell samples with the Qiagen DNeasy Blood Extraction Kit. The TCR was taken from a man between 25 and 39 years old in good health and CMV-seronegative. What was sequenced was PBMCs. The rearrangement joined TRBV4-1 to TRBJ1-3; tentative D gene TRBD1, with 6 bases matching. The DNA reads TGCGCCAGCAGCCCGAGGGGGACTGGAAACACCATATATTTT. This codes for CASSPRGTGNTIYF.